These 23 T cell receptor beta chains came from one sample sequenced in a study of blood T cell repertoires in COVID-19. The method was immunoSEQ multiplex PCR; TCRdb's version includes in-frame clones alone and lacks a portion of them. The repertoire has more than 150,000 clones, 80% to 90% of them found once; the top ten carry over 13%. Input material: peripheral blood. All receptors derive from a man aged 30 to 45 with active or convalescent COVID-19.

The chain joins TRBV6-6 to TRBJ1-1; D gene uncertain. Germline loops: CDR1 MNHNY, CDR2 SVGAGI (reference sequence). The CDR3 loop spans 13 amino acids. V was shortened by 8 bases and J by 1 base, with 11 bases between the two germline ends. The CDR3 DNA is TGTGCCAGCTATATTGGAGGGAACACTGAAGCTTTCTTT. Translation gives CASYIGGNTEAFF.

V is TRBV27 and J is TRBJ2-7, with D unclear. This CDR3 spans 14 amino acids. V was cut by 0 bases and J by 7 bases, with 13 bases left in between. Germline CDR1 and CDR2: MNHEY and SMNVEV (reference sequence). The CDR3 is CASSLSVQALEQYV. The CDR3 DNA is TGTGCCAGCAGTTTATCGGTGCAGGCTTTGGAGCAGTACGTC.

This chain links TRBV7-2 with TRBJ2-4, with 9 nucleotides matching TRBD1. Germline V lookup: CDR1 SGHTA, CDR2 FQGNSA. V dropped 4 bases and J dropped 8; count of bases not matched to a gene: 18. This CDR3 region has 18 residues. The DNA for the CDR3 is TGTGCCAGCAGCTCGTACCCTTCGAGACAGGGGGTACGATACATTCAGTACTTC. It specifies CASSSYPSRQGVRYIQYF.

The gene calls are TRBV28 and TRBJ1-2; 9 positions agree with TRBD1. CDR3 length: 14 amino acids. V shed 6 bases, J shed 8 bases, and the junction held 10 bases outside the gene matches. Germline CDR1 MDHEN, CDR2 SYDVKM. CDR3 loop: CASSPQYRGRGYTF. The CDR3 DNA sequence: TGTGCCAGCAGCCCCCAATACAGGGGGCGAGGCTACACCTTC.

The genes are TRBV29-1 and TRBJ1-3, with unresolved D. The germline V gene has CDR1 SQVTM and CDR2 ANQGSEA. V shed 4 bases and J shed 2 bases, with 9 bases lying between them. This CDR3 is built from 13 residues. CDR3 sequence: CSVGQFTGNTIYF. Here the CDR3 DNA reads TGCAGCGTTGGGCAATTTACTGGAAACACCATATATTTT.

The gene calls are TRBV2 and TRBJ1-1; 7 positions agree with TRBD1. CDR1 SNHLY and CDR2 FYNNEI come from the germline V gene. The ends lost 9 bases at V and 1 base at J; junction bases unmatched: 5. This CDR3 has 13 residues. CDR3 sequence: CARMTGPNTEAFF. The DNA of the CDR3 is TGTGCCAGAATGACAGGGCCGAACACTGAAGCTTTCTTT.

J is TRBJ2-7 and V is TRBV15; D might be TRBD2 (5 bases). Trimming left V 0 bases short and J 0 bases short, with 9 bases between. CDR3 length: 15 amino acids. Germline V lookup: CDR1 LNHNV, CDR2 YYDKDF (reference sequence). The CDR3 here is CATSRESGISYEQYV. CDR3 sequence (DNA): TGTGCCACCAGCAGAGAATCCGGGATCTCCTACGAGCAGTACGTC.

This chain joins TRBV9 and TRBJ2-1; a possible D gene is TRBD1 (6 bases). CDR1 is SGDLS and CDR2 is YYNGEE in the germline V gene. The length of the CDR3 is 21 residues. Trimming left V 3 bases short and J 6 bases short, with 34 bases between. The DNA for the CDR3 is TGTGCCAGCAGCGAGCCTGCTCGTGTTCGCACCAGGGACATTCGTTTCAATGAGCAGTTCTTC. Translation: CASSEPARVRTRDIRFNEQFF.

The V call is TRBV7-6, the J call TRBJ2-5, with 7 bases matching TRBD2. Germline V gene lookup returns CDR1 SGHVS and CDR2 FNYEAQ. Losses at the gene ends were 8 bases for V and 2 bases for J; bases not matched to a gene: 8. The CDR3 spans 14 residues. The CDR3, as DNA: TGTGCCAGCCGGAGGGGAGGGAATCAAGAGACCCAGTACTTC. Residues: CASRRGGNQETQYF. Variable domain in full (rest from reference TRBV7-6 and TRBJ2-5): GAGVSQSPRYKVTKRGQDVALRCDPISGHVSLYWYRQALGQGPEFLTYFNYEAQQDKSGLPNDRFSAERPEGSISTLTIQRTEQRDSAMYRCASRRGGNQETQYFGPGTRLLVL.

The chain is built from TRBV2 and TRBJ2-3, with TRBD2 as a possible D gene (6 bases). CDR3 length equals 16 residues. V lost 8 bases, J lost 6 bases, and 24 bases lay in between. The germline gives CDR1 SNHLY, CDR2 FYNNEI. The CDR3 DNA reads TGTGCCAGCTGTCTGGACTACTTTAAGGTATTCGATACGCAGTATTTT. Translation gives CASCLDYFKVFDTQYF.

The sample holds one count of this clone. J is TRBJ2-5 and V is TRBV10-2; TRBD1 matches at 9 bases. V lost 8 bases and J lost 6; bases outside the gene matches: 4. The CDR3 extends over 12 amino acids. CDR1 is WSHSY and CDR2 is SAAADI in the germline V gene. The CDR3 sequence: CASQDRGKTQYF. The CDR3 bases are TGCGCCAGCCAGGACAGGGGAAAGACCCAGTACTTC.

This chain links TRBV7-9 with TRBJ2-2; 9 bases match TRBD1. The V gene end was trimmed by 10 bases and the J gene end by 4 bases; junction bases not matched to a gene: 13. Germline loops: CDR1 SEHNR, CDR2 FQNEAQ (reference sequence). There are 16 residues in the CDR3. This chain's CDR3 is CATIGTGGEATGELFF. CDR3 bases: TGTGCCACCATCGGAACAGGGGGCGAAGCCACCGGGGAGCTGTTTTTT.

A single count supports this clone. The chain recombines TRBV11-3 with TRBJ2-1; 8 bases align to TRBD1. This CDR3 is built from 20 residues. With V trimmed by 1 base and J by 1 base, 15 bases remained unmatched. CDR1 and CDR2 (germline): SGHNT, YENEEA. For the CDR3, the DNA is TGTGCCAGCAGCTTAGTCCCGGGACAGGACCCGAAAGCGTCCTACAATGAGCAGTTCTTC. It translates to CASSLVPGQDPKASYNEQFF. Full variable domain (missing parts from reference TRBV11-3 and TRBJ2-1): EAGVVQSPRYKIIEKKQPVAFWCNPISGHNTLYWYLQNLGQGPELLIRYENEEAVDDSQLPKDRFSAERLKGVDSTLKIQPAELGDSAVYLCASSLVPGQDPKASYNEQFFGPGTRLTVL.

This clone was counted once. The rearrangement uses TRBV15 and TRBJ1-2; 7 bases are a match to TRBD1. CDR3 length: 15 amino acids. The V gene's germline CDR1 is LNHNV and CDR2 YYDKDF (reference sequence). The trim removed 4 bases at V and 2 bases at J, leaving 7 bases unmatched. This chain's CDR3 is CATSNPDRLNYGYTF. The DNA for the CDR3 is TGTGCCACCAGCAACCCGGACAGGCTCAACTATGGCTACACCTTC.

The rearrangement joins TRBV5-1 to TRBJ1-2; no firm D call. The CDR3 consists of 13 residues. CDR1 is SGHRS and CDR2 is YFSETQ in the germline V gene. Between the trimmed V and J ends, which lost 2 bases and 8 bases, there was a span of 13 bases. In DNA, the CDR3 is TGCGCCAGCAGCTTCTCCACCGCCGAGGGCTACACCTTC. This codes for CASSFSTAEGYTF.

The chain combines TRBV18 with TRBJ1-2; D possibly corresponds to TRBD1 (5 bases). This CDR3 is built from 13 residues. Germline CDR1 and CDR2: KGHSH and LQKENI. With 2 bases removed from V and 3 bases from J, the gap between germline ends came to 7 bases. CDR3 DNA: TGTGCCAGCTCACCAGGGGGGGACTATGGCTACACCTTC. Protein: CASSPGGDYGYTF.

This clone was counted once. This chain's CDR3 is CASSQGVLYEQYV. The CDR3 DNA reads TGTGCCAGCAGTCAGGGGGTATTATACGAGCAGTACGTC. The genes are TRBV6-5 and TRBJ2-7, with 7 bases fitting TRBD1. This CDR3 is built from 13 residues. V trimming: 5 bases; J trimming: 4 bases; junction bases outside the gene matches: 5. From germline, CDR1 is MNHEY and CDR2 SVGAGI.

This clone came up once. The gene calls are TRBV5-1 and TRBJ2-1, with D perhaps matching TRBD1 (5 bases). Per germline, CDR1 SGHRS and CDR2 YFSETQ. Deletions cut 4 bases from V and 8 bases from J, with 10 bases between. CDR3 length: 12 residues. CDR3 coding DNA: TGCGCCAGCAGCCCGGTAGGGGATGAGCAGTTCTTC. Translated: CASSPVGDEQFF. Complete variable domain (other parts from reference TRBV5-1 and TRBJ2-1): KAGVTQTPRYLIKTRGQQVTLSCSPISGHRSVSWYQQTPGQGLQFLFEYFSETQRNKGNFPGRFSGRQFSNSRSEMNVSTLELGDSALYLCASSPVGDEQFFGPGTRLTVL.

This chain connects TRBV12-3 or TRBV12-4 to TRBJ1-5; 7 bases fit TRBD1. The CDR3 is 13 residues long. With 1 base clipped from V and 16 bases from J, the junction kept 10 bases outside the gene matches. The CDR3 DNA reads TGTGCCAGCAGTTTAGTAGACCGGGACAGTAAACATTTT. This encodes CASSLVDRDSKHF.

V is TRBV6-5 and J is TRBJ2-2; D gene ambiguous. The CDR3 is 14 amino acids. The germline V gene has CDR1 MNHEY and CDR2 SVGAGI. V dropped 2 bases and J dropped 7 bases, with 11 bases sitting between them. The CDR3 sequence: CASSYASTGGELFF. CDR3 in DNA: TGTGCCAGCAGTTACGCCTCCACCGGCGGGGAGCTGTTTTTT.

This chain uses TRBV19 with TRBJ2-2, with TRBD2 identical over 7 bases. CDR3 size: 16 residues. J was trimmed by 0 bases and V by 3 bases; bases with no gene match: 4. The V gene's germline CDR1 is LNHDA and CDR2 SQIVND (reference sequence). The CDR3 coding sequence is TGTGCCAGTAGTATTAGGGGAGGGGCGAACACCGGGGAGCTGTTTTTT. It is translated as CASSIRGGANTGELFF.

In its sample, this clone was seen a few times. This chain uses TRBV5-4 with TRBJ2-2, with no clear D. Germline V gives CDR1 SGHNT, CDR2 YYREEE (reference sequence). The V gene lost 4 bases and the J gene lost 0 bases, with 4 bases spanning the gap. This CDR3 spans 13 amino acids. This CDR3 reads CASSLANTGELFF. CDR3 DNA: TGTGCCAGCAGCCTCGCGAACACCGGGGAGCTGTTTTTT.

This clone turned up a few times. CDR3 sequence: CASNLLTRGNTEAFF. CDR3 in DNA: TGTGCCAGCAATCTATTGACGCGCGGGAACACTGAAGCTTTCTTT. The rearrangement links TRBV5-6 to TRBJ1-1; D gene unclear. CDR3 length: 15 residues. V dropped 6 bases and J dropped 1 base, with 16 bases sitting between them. CDR1 and CDR2 from the germline V gene are SGHDT and YYEEEE.